This TCR beta chain was profiled in a study of blood T cell repertoires in COVID-19. Study-level background: Material from acute and convalescent COVID-19 was sourced from the United States, Italy and Spain. T cells, B-cell-depleted T cells, or PBMCs supplied cDNA or gDNA.

In the authors' workflow: Reference gene primer amplification in the assay estimated nucleated cell counts. Profiled with immunoSEQ multiplex PCR; TCRdb holds only in-frame clones, not every one. V, J and clone size are those of that table, while D and trimming were read from the DNA. The table lists 150,000 or so clones, around 88% of them singletons, with around 5% in the top ten. The CDR3 covers 16 residues. The source material was peripheral blood. The chain is built from TRBV21-1 and TRBJ1-5; the table's D call, TRBD1, has no DNA check behind it. TRBV21-1 is described as a pseudogene. The clonotype comes from a human donor in a cohort sampled during active COVID-19. The CDR3 protein is CASSSADRDNNQPQHF. In DNA form, the CDR3 reads TGTGCCAGCAGCAGTGCCGACCGGGACAACAATCAGCCCCAGCATTTT.